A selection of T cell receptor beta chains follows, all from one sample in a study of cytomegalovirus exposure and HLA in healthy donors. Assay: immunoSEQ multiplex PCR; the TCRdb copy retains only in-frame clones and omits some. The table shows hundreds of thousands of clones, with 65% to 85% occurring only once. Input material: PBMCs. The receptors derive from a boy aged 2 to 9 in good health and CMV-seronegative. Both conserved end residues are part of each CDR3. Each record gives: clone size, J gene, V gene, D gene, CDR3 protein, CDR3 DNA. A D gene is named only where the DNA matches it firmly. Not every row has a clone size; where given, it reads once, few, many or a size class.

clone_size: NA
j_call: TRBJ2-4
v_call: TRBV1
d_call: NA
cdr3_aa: CTSSQEELAHIQYF
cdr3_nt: TGCACCAGCAGCCAAGAGGAGCTAGCACACATTCAGTACTTC

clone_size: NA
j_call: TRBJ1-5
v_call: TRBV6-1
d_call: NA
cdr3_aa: CASSQGNQPQHF
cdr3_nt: TGTGCCAGCTCTCAGGGCAATCAGCCCCAGCATTTT

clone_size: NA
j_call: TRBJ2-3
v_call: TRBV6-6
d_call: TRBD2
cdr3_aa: CASGPGLAGDTQYF
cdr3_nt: TGTGCCAGCGGACCCGGACTAGCGGGTGATACGCAGTATTTT

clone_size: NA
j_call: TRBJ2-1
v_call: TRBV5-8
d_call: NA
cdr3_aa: CASSLAGQIIHSYNEQFF
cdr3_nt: TGTGCCAGCAGCTTGGCAGGACAGATTATACACTCCTACAATGAGCAGTTCTTC

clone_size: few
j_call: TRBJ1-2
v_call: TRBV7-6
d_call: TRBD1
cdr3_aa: CASSLARGRGYTF
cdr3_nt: TGTGCCAGCAGCTTAGCGAGGGGGCGAGGCTACACCTTC

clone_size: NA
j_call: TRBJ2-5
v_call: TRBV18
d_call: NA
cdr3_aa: CASSPWQGETQYF
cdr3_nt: TGTGCCAGCTCACCGTGGCAGGGGGAGACCCAGTACTTC

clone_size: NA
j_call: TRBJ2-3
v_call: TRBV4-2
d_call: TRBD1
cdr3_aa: CASSQPQGARDTQYF
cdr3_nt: TGTGCCAGCAGCCAACCACAGGGGGCGAGAGATACGCAGTATTTT

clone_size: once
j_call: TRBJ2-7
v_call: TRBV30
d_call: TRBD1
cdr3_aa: CAFHRGHEQYF
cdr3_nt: TGTGCCTTCCACAGGGGCCACGAGCAGTACTTC

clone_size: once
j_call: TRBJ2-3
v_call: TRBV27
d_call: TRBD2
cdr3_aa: CASLGLAGDTQYF
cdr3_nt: TGTGCCAGCTTAGGACTAGCGGGAGATACGCAGTATTTT

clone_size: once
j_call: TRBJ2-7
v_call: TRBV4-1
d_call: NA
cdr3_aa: CASSLRGNYEQYF
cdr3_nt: TGCGCCAGCAGCCTCCGGGGAAATTACGAGCAGTACTTC

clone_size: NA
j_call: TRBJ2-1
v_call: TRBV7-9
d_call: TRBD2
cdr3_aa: CASSLLVWREGFLDEQFF
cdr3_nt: TGTGCCAGCAGCTTATTGGTGTGGCGGGAGGGCTTTTTGGATGAGCAGTTCTTC

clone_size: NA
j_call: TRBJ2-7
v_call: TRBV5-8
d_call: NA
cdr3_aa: CASRGGGSYEQYF
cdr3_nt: TGTGCCAGCAGGGGAGGAGGCTCCTACGAGCAGTACTTC

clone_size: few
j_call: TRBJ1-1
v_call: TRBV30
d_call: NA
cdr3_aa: CARGVGSEAFF
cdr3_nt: TGTGCCCGGGGAGTAGGGTCTGAAGCTTTCTTT

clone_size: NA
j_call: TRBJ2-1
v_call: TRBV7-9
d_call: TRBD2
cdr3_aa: CASSLVTSDFYNEQFF
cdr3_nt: TGTGCCAGCAGCTTAGTAACTAGCGATTTCTACAATGAGCAGTTCTTC

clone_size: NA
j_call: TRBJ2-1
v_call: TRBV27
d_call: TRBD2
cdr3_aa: CASSLSGLAVEQFF
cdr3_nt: TGTGCCAGCAGTTTATCCGGACTAGCGGTTGAGCAGTTCTTC

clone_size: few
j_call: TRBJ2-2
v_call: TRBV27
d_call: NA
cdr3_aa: CASSAGYRELFF
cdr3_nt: TGTGCCAGCAGTGCAGGGTACCGGGAGCTGTTTTTT

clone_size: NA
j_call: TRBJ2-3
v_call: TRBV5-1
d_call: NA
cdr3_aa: CASRPWGESTDTQYF
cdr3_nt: TGCGCCAGCAGACCATGGGGGGAGAGCACAGATACGCAGTATTTT

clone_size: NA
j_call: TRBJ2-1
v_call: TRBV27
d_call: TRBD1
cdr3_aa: CASSTGGGIYNEQFF
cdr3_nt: TGTGCCAGCAGTACAGGGGGCGGGATATACAATGAGCAGTTCTTC

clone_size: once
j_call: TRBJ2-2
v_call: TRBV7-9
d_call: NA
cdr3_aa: CASSSGGSETGHTGELFF
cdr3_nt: TGTGCCAGCAGCTCGGGGGGGTCCGAGACAGGGCACACCGGGGAGCTGTTTTTT

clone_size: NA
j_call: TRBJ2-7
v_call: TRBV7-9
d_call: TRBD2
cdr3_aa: CASSSLGGLAGRSGEQYF
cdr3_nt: TGTGCCAGCAGCTCATTGGGGGGACTAGCGGGTCGGTCGGGAGAGCAGTACTTC

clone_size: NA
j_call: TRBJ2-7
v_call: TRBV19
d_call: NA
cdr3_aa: CASSIRTDYYEQYF
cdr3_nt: TGTGCCAGTAGTATACGGACAGACTACTACGAGCAGTACTTC

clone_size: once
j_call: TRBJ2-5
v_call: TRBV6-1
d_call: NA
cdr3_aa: CASSAGIQETQYF
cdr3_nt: TGTGCCAGCAGTGCAGGTATCCAAGAGACCCAGTACTTC

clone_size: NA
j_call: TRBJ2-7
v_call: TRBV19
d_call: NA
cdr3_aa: CASSIVGGSHEQYF
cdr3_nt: TGTGCCAGTAGTATTGTTGGGGGGAGCCACGAGCAGTACTTC

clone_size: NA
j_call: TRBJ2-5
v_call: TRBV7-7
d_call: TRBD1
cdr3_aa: CASSEGTGDQETQYF
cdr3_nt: TGTGCTAGCAGCGAAGGGACAGGGGACCAAGAGACCCAGTACTTC

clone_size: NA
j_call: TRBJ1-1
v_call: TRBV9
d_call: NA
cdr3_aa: CASSVSTGDGGRGAFF
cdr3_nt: TGTGCCAGCAGCGTATCGACCGGGGACGGGGGAAGGGGAGCTTTCTTT

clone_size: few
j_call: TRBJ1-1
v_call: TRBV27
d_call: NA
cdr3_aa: CASSMTENTEAFF
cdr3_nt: TGTGCCAGCAGTATGACAGAAAACACTGAAGCTTTCTTT

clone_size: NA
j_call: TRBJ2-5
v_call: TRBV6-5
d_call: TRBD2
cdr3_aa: CASSYTSGGAETQYF
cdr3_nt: TGTGCCAGCAGTTACACTAGCGGGGGGGCGGAGACCCAGTACTTC

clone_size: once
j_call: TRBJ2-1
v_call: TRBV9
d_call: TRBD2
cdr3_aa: CARRGAGGQHNEQFF
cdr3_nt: TGTGCCCGGCGAGGGGCGGGGGGGCAGCACAATGAGCAGTTCTTC

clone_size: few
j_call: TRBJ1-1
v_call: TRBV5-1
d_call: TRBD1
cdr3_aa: CATQGGSEAFF
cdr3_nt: TGCGCCACCCAGGGGGGTTCTGAAGCTTTCTTT

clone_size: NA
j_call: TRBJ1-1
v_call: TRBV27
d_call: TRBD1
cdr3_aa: CAPFPGTPREGATEAFF
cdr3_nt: TGTGCCCCATTCCCCGGGACTCCCCGGGAGGGGGCCACTGAAGCTTTCTTT

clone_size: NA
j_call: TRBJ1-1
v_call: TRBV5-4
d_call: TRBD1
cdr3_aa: CASRVNRDRGFGTEAFF
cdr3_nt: TGTGCCAGCAGAGTCAACCGGGACAGGGGTTTTGGCACTGAAGCTTTCTTT

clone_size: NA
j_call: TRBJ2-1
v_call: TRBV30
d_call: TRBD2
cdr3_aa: CAWSVRRTSGVYNEQFF
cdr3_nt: TGTGCCTGGAGTGTACGACGGACTAGCGGGGTGTACAATGAGCAGTTCTTC

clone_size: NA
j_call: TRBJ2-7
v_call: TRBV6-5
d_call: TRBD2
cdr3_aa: CASSPGLAGAQYF
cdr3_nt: TGTGCCAGCAGTCCCGGACTAGCGGGAGCGCAGTACTTC

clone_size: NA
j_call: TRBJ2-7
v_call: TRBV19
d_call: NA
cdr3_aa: CASSGSEQYF
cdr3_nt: TGTGCCAGTAGCGGGAGCGAGCAGTACTTC

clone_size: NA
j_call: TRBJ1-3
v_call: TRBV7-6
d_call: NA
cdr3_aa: CASSLDSLFSGNTIYF
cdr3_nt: TGTGCCAGCAGCTTGGACAGCCTCTTCTCTGGAAACACCATATATTTT

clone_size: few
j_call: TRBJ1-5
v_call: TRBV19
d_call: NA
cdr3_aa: CASSPYNQPQHF
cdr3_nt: TGTGCCAGTAGCCCCTACAATCAGCCCCAGCATTTT

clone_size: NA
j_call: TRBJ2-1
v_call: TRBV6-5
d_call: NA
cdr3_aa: CASSYSSGFTYNEQFF
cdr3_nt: TGTGCCAGCAGTTACTCGAGCGGATTTACCTACAATGAGCAGTTCTTC

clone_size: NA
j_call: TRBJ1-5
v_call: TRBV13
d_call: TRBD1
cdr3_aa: CASSLYTGEGLHQPQHF
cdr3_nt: TGTGCCAGCAGCCTATACACAGGGGAAGGCCTCCATCAGCCCCAGCATTTT

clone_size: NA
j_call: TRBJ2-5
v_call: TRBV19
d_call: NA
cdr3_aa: CASSIVKKGPETQYF
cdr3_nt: TGTGCCAGTAGTATAGTCAAAAAGGGGCCGGAGACCCAGTACTTC

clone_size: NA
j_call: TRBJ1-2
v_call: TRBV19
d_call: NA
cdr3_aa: CASSLNGPNYGYTF
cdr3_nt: TGTGCCAGTAGCCTTAATGGGCCAAACTATGGCTACACCTTC

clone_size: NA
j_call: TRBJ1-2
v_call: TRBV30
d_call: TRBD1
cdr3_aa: CAWSNGQGVYGYPF
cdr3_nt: TGTGCCTGGAGCAACGGACAGGGGGTTTATGGCTACCCCTTC

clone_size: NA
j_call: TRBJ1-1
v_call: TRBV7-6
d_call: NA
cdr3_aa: CASSLETGTEAFF
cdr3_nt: TGTGCCAGCAGCTTAGAAACAGGAACTGAAGCTTTCTTT

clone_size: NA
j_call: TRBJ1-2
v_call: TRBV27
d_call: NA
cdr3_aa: CASSLLTREGGYTF
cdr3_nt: TGTGCCAGCAGTTTATTAACCCGGGAGGGTGGCTACACCTTC

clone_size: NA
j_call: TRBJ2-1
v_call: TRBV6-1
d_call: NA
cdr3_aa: CASARDSYNEQFF
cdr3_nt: TGTGCCAGCGCGAGGGACTCCTACAATGAGCAGTTCTTC

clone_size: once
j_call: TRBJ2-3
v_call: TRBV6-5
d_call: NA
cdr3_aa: CASNLRRRTDTQYF
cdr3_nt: TGTGCCAGCAACTTGCGGCGACGCACAGATACGCAGTATTTT